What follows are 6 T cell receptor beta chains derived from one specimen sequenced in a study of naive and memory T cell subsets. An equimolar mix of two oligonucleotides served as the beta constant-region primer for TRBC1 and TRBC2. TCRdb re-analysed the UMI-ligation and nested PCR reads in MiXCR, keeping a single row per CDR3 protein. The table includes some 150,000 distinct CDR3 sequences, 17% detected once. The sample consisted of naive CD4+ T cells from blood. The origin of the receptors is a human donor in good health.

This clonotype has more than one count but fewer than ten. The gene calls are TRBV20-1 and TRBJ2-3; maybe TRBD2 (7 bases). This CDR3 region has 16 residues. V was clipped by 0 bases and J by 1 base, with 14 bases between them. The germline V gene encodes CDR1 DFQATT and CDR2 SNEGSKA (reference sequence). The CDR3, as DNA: TGCAGTGCTAGAGATCGGGGAGGGGGGGGCACAGATACGCAGTATTTT. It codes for CSARDRGGGGTDTQYF.

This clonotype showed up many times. This chain's CDR3 is CASSTERLAGQETQYF. As DNA, the CDR3 is TGTGCCAGCAGCACTGAACGACTAGCGGGGCAAGAGACCCAGTACTTC. This chain uses TRBV7-7 with TRBJ2-5; the match to TRBD2 covers 11 bases. Germline CDR1 and CDR2: SSHAT and FNYEAQ (reference sequence). The CDR3 is made up of 16 amino acids. V was clipped by 5 bases and J by 2 bases; unmatched bases: 7. Drawing the rest from reference TRBV7-7 and TRBJ2-5, the complete variable domain is GAGVSQSPRYKVTKRGQDVTLRCDPISSHATLYWYQQALGQGPEFLTYFNYEAQPDKSGLPSDRFSAERPEGSISTLTIQRTEQRDSAMYRCASSTERLAGQETQYFGPGTRLLVL.

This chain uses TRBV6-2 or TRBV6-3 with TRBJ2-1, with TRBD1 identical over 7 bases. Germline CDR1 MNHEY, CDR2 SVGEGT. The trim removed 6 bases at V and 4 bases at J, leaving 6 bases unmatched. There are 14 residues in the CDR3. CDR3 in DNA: TGTGCCAGCAGCCGGGGACAGAAATACAATGAGCAGTTCTTC. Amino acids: CASSRGQKYNEQFF.

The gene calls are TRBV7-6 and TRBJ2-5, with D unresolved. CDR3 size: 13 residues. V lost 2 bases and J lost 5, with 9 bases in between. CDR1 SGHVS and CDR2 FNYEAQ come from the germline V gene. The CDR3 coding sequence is TGTGCCAGCAGCTTAAGGCTCGGGGAGACCCAGTACTTC. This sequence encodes CASSLRLGETQYF.

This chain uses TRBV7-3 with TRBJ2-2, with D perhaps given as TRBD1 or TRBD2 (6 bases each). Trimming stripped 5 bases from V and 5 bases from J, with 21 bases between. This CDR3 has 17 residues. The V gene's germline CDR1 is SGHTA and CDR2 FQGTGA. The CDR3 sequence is CASSPVPGARITGELFF. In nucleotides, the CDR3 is TGTGCCAGCAGCCCGGTACCGGGGGCACGGATTACCGGGGAGCTGTTTTTT.

Here the CDR3 reads CASRDLGSATYEQYF. The CDR3 DNA is TGTGCCAGCAGGGACTTAGGGTCGGCAACCTACGAGCAGTACTTC. V usage is TRBV12-3 or TRBV12-4 and J usage is TRBJ2-7; perhaps TRBD2 as D (5 bases). This CDR3 comprises 15 residues. V gave up 6 bases and J gave up 2 bases, with 17 bases separating them.